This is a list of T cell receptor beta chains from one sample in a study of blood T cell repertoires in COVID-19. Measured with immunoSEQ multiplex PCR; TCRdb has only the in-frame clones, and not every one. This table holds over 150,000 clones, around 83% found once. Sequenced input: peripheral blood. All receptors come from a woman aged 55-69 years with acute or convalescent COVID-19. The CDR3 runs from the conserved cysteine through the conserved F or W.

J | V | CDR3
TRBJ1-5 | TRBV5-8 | CASSSAAVWLRGKPQHF
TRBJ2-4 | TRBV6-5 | CASRPVGLTKNIQYF
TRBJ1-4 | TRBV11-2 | CASSALDSLYEKLFF
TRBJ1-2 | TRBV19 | CATRSGQDYGYTF
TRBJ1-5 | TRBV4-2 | CASSQAFSTDSNQPQHF
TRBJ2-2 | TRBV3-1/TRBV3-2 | CASSHGRDTGELFF
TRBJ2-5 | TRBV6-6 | CASSYPGNQETQYF
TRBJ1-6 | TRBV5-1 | CASKVGTWDSPLHF
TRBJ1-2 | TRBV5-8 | CASSHDRNYGYTF
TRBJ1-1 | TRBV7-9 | CASSYYTGLNTEAFF
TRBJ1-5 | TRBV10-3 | CAISEGDNQPQHF
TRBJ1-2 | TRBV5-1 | CASSPTTGGQYGYTF
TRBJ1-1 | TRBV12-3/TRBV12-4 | CASSIETEAFF
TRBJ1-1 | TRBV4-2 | CASSRGNTEAFF
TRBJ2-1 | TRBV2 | CASSEVDTRNEQFF
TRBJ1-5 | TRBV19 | CASSPVPPGSYSNQPQHF
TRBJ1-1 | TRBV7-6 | CASSAHSAGETEAFF
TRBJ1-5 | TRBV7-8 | CASSKNQGILGNQPQHF
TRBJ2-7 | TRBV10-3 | CAISWRGSYEQYF
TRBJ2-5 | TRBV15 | CATSRETPSWGVQETQYF
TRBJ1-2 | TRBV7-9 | CASSLVRSGHGYTF
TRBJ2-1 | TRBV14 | CASSHGSGGSYNEQFF
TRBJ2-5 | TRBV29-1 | CSVTRGETQYF